These 10 T cell receptor beta chains share one sample of origin, sequenced in a study of vaccination and CD4 T cells after COVID-19. Treatment described: approximately 10-day PBMC culture with coronavirus spike peptide pools or control peptides (ViraFEST assay). CD4+ T cells that had been cultured provided DNA sequenced with the Oncomine TCR Beta short-read assay. TCRdb passed the PCR reads through MiXCR, listing each CDR3 protein once. The data contain 11,000 to 15,000 distinct CDR3 sequences, roughly 61% of them singletons. No antigens are known for them. The sample consisted of CD4+ T cells from blood, cultured in vitro. These receptors came from a human donor who had recovered from COVID-19.

For the CDR3, the DNA is TGTGCCAGCAGTGAGCCAGGGGTAGAGACCCAGTACTTC. It is translated as CASSEPGVETQYF. This chain connects TRBV2 to TRBJ2-5; maybe TRBD1 (6 bases). Per germline, CDR1 SNHLY and CDR2 FYNNEI. The CDR3 contains 13 residues. V shed 3 bases and J shed 4 bases, with 9 bases lying between them.

This clonotype was found a few times. The rearrangement links TRBV7-6 to TRBJ2-2; no firm D call. Germline V gene sequence: CDR1 SGHVS, CDR2 FNYEAQ. The V and J ends lost 0 bases and 1 base respectively, with 3 bases between them. The CDR3 covers 14 residues. CDR3 nucleotide sequence: TGTGCCAGCAGCTTAGCGCTGAACACCGGGGAGCTGTTTTTT. As protein: CASSLALNTGELFF. Full variable domain (outside the CDR3, taken from reference TRBV7-6 and TRBJ2-2): GAGVSQSPRYKVTKRGQDVALRCDPISGHVSLYWYRQALGQGPEFLTYFNYEAQQDKSGLPNDRFSAERPEGSISTLTIQRTEQRDSAMYRCASSLALNTGELFFGEGSRLTVL.

The chain combines TRBV11-3 with TRBJ1-2; 7 nucleotides line up with TRBD1. V lost 0 bases, J lost 2 bases, and 0 bases stayed unmatched. The CDR3 runs to 14 residues. Germline-derived CDR1 and CDR2 are SGHNT and YENEEA. The CDR3 DNA follows: TGTGCCAGCAGCTTAGACAGGGGGAACTATGGCTACACCTTC. Translation gives CASSLDRGNYGYTF.

V gene TRBV2 combines with J gene TRBJ1-2, with 8 bases fitting TRBD1. With 4 bases clipped from V and 3 bases from J, the junction kept 1 base outside the gene matches. This CDR3 has 13 residues. The V gene's germline CDR1 is SNHLY and CDR2 FYNNEI. The CDR3 spells CASSVGQDYGYTF. The CDR3 nucleotides read TGTGCCAGCAGTGTGGGACAGGACTATGGCTACACCTTC.

The chain recombines TRBV6-1 with TRBJ1-6, with no clear D. The ends were cut back, 0 bases at V and 8 bases at J, with 5 bases in the middle. The germline gives CDR1 MNHNS, CDR2 SASEGT. This CDR3 region has 13 residues. The CDR3 loop reads CASSEARDSPLHF. The DNA of the CDR3 is TGTGCCAGCAGTGAAGCAAGGGATTCACCCCTCCACTTT.

Here the CDR3 DNA reads TGCGCCAGCAGCTCCACTAGCGGGCTGGCCAACGAGCAGTACTTC. This translates into CASSSTSGLANEQYF. V usage is TRBV5-1 and J usage is TRBJ2-7; 9 bases agree with TRBD2. The CDR3 length is 15 residues. The germline V gene encodes CDR1 SGHRS and CDR2 YFSETQ. With V trimmed by 3 bases and J by 5 bases, 9 bases remained unmatched.

This clonotype was seen only a few times. This sequence joins TRBV20-1 and TRBJ1-6, with a tentative D call TRBD1 (5 bases). V was pared by 0 bases and J by 12 bases, with 12 bases between. Looked up from germline, CDR1 is DFQATT and CDR2 is SNEGSKA (reference sequence). The CDR3 runs 13 residues. This CDR3 is CSARDVGDGPLHF. The CDR3 DNA sequence: TGCAGTGCTAGAGATGTGGGGGACGGACCCCTCCACTTT.

CDR3 amino acids: CATSRGWIYEQYF. The CDR3 coding sequence is TGTGCCACCAGCAGAGGTTGGATATACGAGCAGTACTTC. The chain links TRBV15 to TRBJ2-7; no reliable D call. Germline assignment: CDR1 LNHNV and CDR2 YYDKDF (reference sequence). This CDR3 is 13 amino acids long. Trimming stripped 1 base from V and 4 bases from J, with 8 bases between.

This chain connects TRBV10-3 to TRBJ1-2; possible D gene TRBD1, 5 bases. In germline, CDR1 is ENHRY, CDR2 SYGVKD. There are 15 residues in the CDR3. V gave up 11 bases and J gave up 4 bases, with 23 bases separating them. The CDR3 coding sequence is TGTGCCTTCCAGCCAACCCCGGGGGGATTCTATGGCTACACCTTC. Translated, it gives CAFQPTPGGFYGYTF.

The chain is built from TRBV20-1 and TRBJ1-1, with no clear D. Looked up from germline, CDR1 is DFQATT and CDR2 is SNEGSKA (reference sequence). The germline V and J ends were trimmed by 4 bases and 1 base, with 7 bases remaining between them. The CDR3 runs to 12 residues. The CDR3 coding sequence is TGCAGTGCTACCCCGGCGAACACTGAAGCTTTCTTT. This encodes CSATPANTEAFF.